A selection of T cell receptor beta chains follows, all from one sample in a study of lymphopenia after photon versus proton radiotherapy. This table comes from immunoSEQ multiplex PCR, and its TCRdb copy is limited to in-frame clones, with some not included. This sample carries about 65,000 clones, around 87% of them seen once, and the ten largest clones take approximately 10%. The source was peripheral blood, collected from a patient treated with proton-based radiotherapy. The receptors were sampled from an elderly man with esophageal cancer. CDR3s include the opening cysteine and the closing phenylalanine or tryptophan. A D gene is named only where the DNA matches it firmly. Clone size is given for some rows only: seen once, a few or many times, or a class if the clone is expanded.

D gene,J gene,clone size,V gene,CDR3 DNA,CDR3 protein
TRBD2,TRBJ2-7,NA,TRBV18,TGTGCCAGCTCACCACCGGGACTAGCAGAAGTCGGGGAGCAGTACTTC,CASSPPGLAEVGEQYF
NA,TRBJ2-7,NA,TRBV12-5,TGTGCTAGTGGTTTGGACGGAGCTTTGGGGCAGTACTTC,CASGLDGALGQYF
NA,TRBJ1-2,NA,TRBV7-2,TGTGCCAGCAGCTTATACGTGAGAGTGTCGGGATATGGCTACACCTTC,CASSLYVRVSGYGYTF
NA,TRBJ2-5,NA,TRBV21-1,TGTGCCAGCAGCAAAGTTACCCGGCCTGAGACCCAGTACTTC,CASSKVTRPETQYF
NA,TRBJ1-1,NA,TRBV7-2,TGTGCCAGCAGCCCTAGACAGAAGAACACTGAAGCTTTCTTT,CASSPRQKNTEAFF
NA,TRBJ1-4,NA,TRBV13,TGTGCCAGCAGCACAAAGGGGCGGCAGGGCAAGGGTGAAAAACTGTTTTTT,CASSTKGRQGKGEKLFF
NA,TRBJ2-2,NA,TRBV21-1,TGTGCCAGCAGCATAGAAGGTAGGGGCGCCCCCGGGGAGCTGTTTTTT,CASSIEGRGAPGELFF
TRBD2,TRBJ2-7,NA,TRBV7-9,TGTGCCAGCAGCGTAAGCGGGGGGGCCTACGAGCAGTACTTC,CASSVSGGAYEQYF
TRBD1,TRBJ2-1,NA,TRBV29-1,TGCAGCGTTGAGGGACAGGGCTACAATGAGCAGTTCTTC,CSVEGQGYNEQFF
NA,TRBJ2-7,NA,TRBV7-8,TGTGCCAGCAGCTTAGACGGGAGAGGTTACGAGCAGTACTTC,CASSLDGRGYEQYF
TRBD1,TRBJ1-1,NA,TRBV19,TGTGCCAGTAGAAAGACAGGGTCGGACACTGAAGCTTTCTTT,CASRKTGSDTEAFF
TRBD1,TRBJ2-7,NA,TRBV5-4,TGTGCCAGCAGCTTAGGGACAGGAGCAGGTTACGAGCAGTACTTC,CASSLGTGAGYEQYF
NA,TRBJ1-5,once,TRBV5-1,TGCGCCAGCAGCTTGGGGCCACGTTCTAGCAATCAGCCCCAGCATTTT,CASSLGPRSSNQPQHF
NA,TRBJ2-3,few,TRBV6-4,TGTGCCAGTGGGGCGGGGGCAGCGGATACGCAGTATTTT,CASGAGAADTQYF
NA,TRBJ2-7,NA,TRBV7-2,TGTGCCAGCAGCCCCCGGGACGGACCCTACGAGCAGTACTTC,CASSPRDGPYEQYF
TRBD1,TRBJ1-3,NA,TRBV19,TGTGCCAGTAGTATAGGTCGAGGACAGGTGACGGATGGAAACACCATATATTTT,CASSIGRGQVTDGNTIYF
NA,TRBJ1-2,NA,TRBV7-2,TGTGCCAGCAGCCCCCTACTAGGGCCCGTTGGCTACACCTTC,CASSPLLGPVGYTF
TRBD1,TRBJ2-7,NA,TRBV10-3,TGTGCCAGCCTTACCGGGACAGGGAACTCCTACGAGCAGTACTTC,CASLTGTGNSYEQYF
NA,TRBJ2-7,NA,TRBV5-5,TGTGCCAGCAGCTTGGAATCGGGACCAACCTACGAGCAGTACTTC,CASSLESGPTYEQYF
NA,TRBJ1-2,NA,TRBV2,TGTGCCAGCCGGGGACTGTTACAGGGAAGAACCCTAGGGTATGGCTACACCTTC,CASRGLLQGRTLGYGYTF
NA,TRBJ1-2,NA,TRBV18,TGTGCCAGCTCACCACCGCTCACTCGGGACTATGGCTACACCTTC,CASSPPLTRDYGYTF
TRBD1,TRBJ1-2,NA,TRBV18,TGTGCCAGCTCACCGCTAGGACAGGGGGCGGATGGCTACACCTTC,CASSPLGQGADGYTF
NA,TRBJ2-3,once,TRBV1,TGCACCAGCAGCCCCAACCAGGACAGGGGTCCAGATACGCAGTATTTT,CTSSPNQDRGPDTQYF
NA,TRBJ2-3,NA,TRBV7-2,TGTGCCAGCAGCTCCCGGGACTCAACCCAGTATTTT,CASSSRDSTQYF
TRBD1,TRBJ1-5,NA,TRBV6-1,TGTGCCAGCAGTGCCCGAGGACAGGGGTTCTATAGCAATCAGCCCCAGCATTTT,CASSARGQGFYSNQPQHF
TRBD2,TRBJ2-7,NA,TRBV29-1,TGCAGCGTTTTGGGCGGGAGGGGTTACGAGCAGTACTTC,CSVLGGRGYEQYF
TRBD2,TRBJ2-7,NA,TRBV4-3,TGCGCCAGCAGCCAATTGAGCGGGACGTCGACTTACGAGCAGTACTTC,CASSQLSGTSTYEQYF
NA,TRBJ2-7,NA,TRBV2,TGTGCCAGCATCGGGGGACTGACCTACGAGCAGTACTTC,CASIGGLTYEQYF
TRBD1,TRBJ2-7,NA,TRBV9,TGTGCCAGCAGCACTGGACAGGGGGGGTACGAGCAGTACTTC,CASSTGQGGYEQYF
NA,TRBJ1-1,NA,TRBV11-2,TGTGCCAGCATGCTGACAGATGAAGCTTTCTTT,CASMLTDEAFF
NA,TRBJ2-3,NA,TRBV18,TGTGCCAGCTCACCGGTACTCCGCACAGATACGCAGTATTTT,CASSPVLRTDTQYF
NA,TRBJ1-1,NA,TRBV7-2,TGTGCCAGCAGCGTGTGGGGAGGGTTTGACACTGAAGCTTTCTTT,CASSVWGGFDTEAFF
TRBD2,TRBJ2-7,NA,TRBV4-3,TGCGCCAGCAGCCATAGCGGGGCGACCTACGAGCAGTACTTC,CASSHSGATYEQYF